This is a list of T cell receptor beta chains from one sample in a study of PD-1 blockade in classical Hodgkin lymphoma. Some clones are missing from TCRdb's copy, which holds only in-frame ones; the method was immunoSEQ multiplex PCR. The table includes 20,000 to 25,000 clones, approximately 67% detected once. Sequencing used peripheral blood mononuclear cells (PBMCs), obtained before the fourth cycle of nivolumab. All receptors come from a human donor with classical Hodgkin lymphoma. The CDR3 runs from the conserved cysteine through the conserved F or W. A D gene is named only where the DNA matches it firmly.

D: -
J: TRBJ1-5
V: TRBV6-4
CDR3: CASRSCDQPQHF

D: -
J: TRBJ2-5
V: TRBV4-1
CDR3: CASSQGDGQETQYF

D: TRBD1
J: TRBJ2-1
V: TRBV15
CDR3: CATSRNDRDPYNEQFF

D: TRBD2
J: TRBJ2-1
V: TRBV19
CDR3: CASSIDGPAGGLIEDEQFF

D: -
J: TRBJ2-3
V: TRBV15
CDR3: CATSNRSYTDTQYF

D: -
J: TRBJ1-2
V: TRBV6-1
CDR3: CASKELSMANYGYTF

D: -
J: TRBJ1-2
V: TRBV28
CDR3: CASVQGAGYTF

D: -
J: TRBJ1-4
V: TRBV30
CDR3: CAWTGVGTNAANEKLFF

D: -
J: TRBJ2-5
V: TRBV5-5
CDR3: CASSLEQSRVSQYF

D: -
J: TRBJ1-3
V: TRBV6-6
CDR3: CASRTGTEGNTIYF

D: -
J: TRBJ1-1
V: TRBV10-2
CDR3: CASSPLRMNTEAFF

D: -
J: TRBJ1-1
V: TRBV21-1
CDR3: CASSKARAGRKNTEAFF

D: -
J: TRBJ1-4
V: TRBV11-2
CDR3: CASSRTVQQGINEKLFF

D: TRBD1
J: TRBJ1-3
V: TRBV5-1
CDR3: CASSLGGQGTGDTIYF

D: -
J: TRBJ2-6
V: TRBV28
CDR3: CASRPRGAGANVLTF

D: -
J: TRBJ2-1
V: TRBV7-2
CDR3: CASRTGPSYNEQFF

D: -
J: TRBJ2-4
V: TRBV7-2
CDR3: CASSLGKNIQYF

D: -
J: TRBJ1-5
V: TRBV2
CDR3: CASTLQASYNQPQHF

D: -
J: TRBJ1-5
V: TRBV10-3
CDR3: CAIRQGNQPQHF

D: TRBD1
J: TRBJ1-2
V: TRBV6-1
CDR3: CASRGTGYYGYTF

D: -
J: TRBJ2-6
V: TRBV5-5
CDR3: CASAGVLSGANVLTF

D: -
J: TRBJ2-5
V: TRBV5-1
CDR3: CASSLENQETQYF

D: TRBD1
J: TRBJ1-1
V: TRBV10-3
CDR3: CAISTPGQGNTEAFF

D: -
J: TRBJ2-7
V: TRBV28
CDR3: CASSFVTSSYEQYF

D: -
J: TRBJ2-3
V: TRBV6-5
CDR3: CASSYAVSTDTQYF

D: TRBD1
J: TRBJ2-3
V: TRBV7-2
CDR3: CASSLGQQDTQYF

D: TRBD2
J: TRBJ2-3
V: TRBV7-2
CDR3: CASSLGPSGDTQYF

D: TRBD1
J: TRBJ2-7
V: TRBV6-5
CDR3: CATLTGSEQYF

D: -
J: TRBJ1-2
V: TRBV28
CDR3: CASRPNRDGYTF

D: -
J: TRBJ1-1
V: TRBV5-4
CDR3: CASALNGRVEAFF

D: TRBD1
J: TRBJ1-6
V: TRBV6-6
CDR3: CASSFPGGRGSSPLHF

D: -
J: TRBJ2-5
V: TRBV30
CDR3: CACRGQETQYF

D: -
J: TRBJ2-2
V: TRBV4-1
CDR3: CASSPPRTANTGELFF

D: -
J: TRBJ2-5
V: TRBV29-1
CDR3: CSVEAGRETQYF

D: -
J: TRBJ1-2
V: TRBV28
CDR3: CASLSDGLDGYTF

D: -
J: TRBJ1-2
V: TRBV4-2
CDR3: CASSQEFRNGYTF

D: -
J: TRBJ2-5
V: TRBV10-3
CDR3: CAISDPSVAQETQYF

D: -
J: TRBJ2-5
V: TRBV6-5
CDR3: CASTSRGTGETQYF

D: -
J: TRBJ2-3
V: TRBV6-5
CDR3: CASSYGLGGAGDTQYF

D: TRBD2
J: TRBJ2-5
V: TRBV4-2
CDR3: CASSRLSGTSGGGRETQYF

D: -
J: TRBJ2-2
V: TRBV19
CDR3: CASSPDWKGELFF

D: TRBD1
J: TRBJ1-6
V: TRBV5-6
CDR3: CASTPGQGANNSPLHF

D: -
J: TRBJ2-7
V: TRBV5-6
CDR3: CASSSTAAGEQYF

D: TRBD1
J: TRBJ1-2
V: TRBV2
CDR3: CATDRQGNYGYTF

D: -
J: TRBJ1-6
V: TRBV27
CDR3: CASTPPRGALHF

D: -
J: TRBJ1-2
V: TRBV6-1
CDR3: CASTQEGRGYTF

D: -
J: TRBJ2-3
V: TRBV7-5
CDR3: CASSLGGATDTQYF

D: TRBD1
J: TRBJ1-5
V: TRBV27
CDR3: CASRRNPRGHNQPQHF

D: TRBD1
J: TRBJ2-7
V: TRBV6-1
CDR3: CASSEARGQADF

D: -
J: TRBJ1-1
V: TRBV7-2
CDR3: CASSLRRGATAFF

D: TRBD1
J: TRBJ2-7
V: TRBV7-2
CDR3: CASSLRQGAVEQYF

D: TRBD2
J: TRBJ2-5
V: TRBV6-1
CDR3: CASKLAGAGSETQYF

D: TRBD1
J: TRBJ2-6
V: TRBV6-1
CDR3: CASRTGGSGANVLTF

D: -
J: TRBJ2-2
V: TRBV4-2
CDR3: CASSQASPRQQLTGELFF

D: -
J: TRBJ1-1
V: TRBV7-8
CDR3: CASRSTGLTEAFF

D: TRBD1
J: TRBJ1-4
V: TRBV28
CDR3: CASSLDRGREKLFF